These T cell receptor beta chains were read from a single sample in a study of blood T cell repertoires in COVID-19. Here immunoSEQ multiplex PCR was the method, and the copy in TCRdb shows in-frame clones only, minus some. Among around 18,000 clones listed, approximately 80% were seen once. Specimen: peripheral blood. These receptors were collected from a man at least 80 years old with acute or convalescent COVID-19. CDR3s leave out the opening cysteine and the closing phenylalanine or tryptophan. Fields, in order: V gene, J gene, CDR3 protein.

TRBV19	TRBJ1-6	ASSPLRGTGGFGSPLH
TRBV5-1	TRBJ2-3	ASSLVTLSMDTQY
TRBV10-3	TRBJ2-7	AIRSWGGNEQY
TRBV5-5	TRBJ1-2	ASSLEGYNYGYT
TRBV7-9	TRBJ2-7	ASSGTSGAYEQY
TRBV18	TRBJ2-5	ASSPGNTQY
TRBV5-6	TRBJ1-3	ASSLVRRATTGGNTIY
TRBV7-2	TRBJ1-2	ASSSDGQALYGYT
TRBV5-6	TRBJ1-5	ASSYTGNQPQH
TRBV18	TRBJ2-7	ASSPRMGTGGDYEQY
TRBV28	TRBJ1-2	ASSPIQGLGYT
TRBV19	TRBJ1-1	ASSIQGGTEAF
TRBV4-3	TRBJ2-1	ASSQALGQGDRGEQF
TRBV5-1	TRBJ2-1	ASSKDSLGVNEQF
TRBV2	TRBJ1-4	ASRNRVATNEKLF
TRBV19	TRBJ1-2	ASSMMSAGYGYT
TRBV19	TRBJ2-1	ASSISGGLGYNEQF
TRBV7-8	TRBJ1-1	ASSLLDTEAF
TRBV29-1	TRBJ1-2	SVGFGTGGFFNYGYT
TRBV25-1	TRBJ2-4	ASSSHQGRAPIQY
TRBV6-1	TRBJ2-5	ASSEAGGLGYQETQY
TRBV24-1	TRBJ2-3	ATSGRGAGDTQY
TRBV7-8	TRBJ2-7	ASSYVETYEQY